The entry that follows covers one T cell receptor (beta chain) sequence. The antigen this receptor binds is unknown. No clone much larger than this one lies a single base away; base qualities are absent. This entry belongs to a study (dated by TCRdb to between 2014 and 2016). Describing the broader study: The study set out to test whether tumor-infiltrating Tregs in breast cancer get recruited from blood Tregs or are instead converted in situ from other CD4+ T cell subsets. Beyond this particular receptor, the publication reports: The TCR gene usage of tumor memory CD4+ T cells clustered together with blood and lymph node memory CD4+ cells and with lymph node naive CD4+ cells. The greatest overlap of tumor-infiltrating Treg TCR alpha and beta sequences was with tumor naive CD4+ T cells, followed next by blood naive CD4+ T cells. The validation in the larger cohort was limited to a single TCR beta V-J rearrangement instead of whole repertoires.

CDR1 and CDR2 are read off the germline V gene as KGHDR and SFDVKD. Here V drops 6 bases and J drops 2 bases, and the junction holds 6 bases not matched to any gene. From the cysteine up to the phenylalanine, the CDR3 has a length of 15 residues. Just CDR3 DNA is preserved here, 45 bases in frame from base 1. Cells that were CD4+CD25+CD127-/low were isolated as Tregs. Tregs, naive and memory CD4+ T cells from tumor, blood and ipsilateral draining lymph nodes of about five breast cancer patients underwent full-length TCR alpha and beta sequencing. Tumor tissue, along with lymph nodes from ipsilateral axillary dissection, was perfused with PBS, minced, and then digested using collagenase I and hyaluronidase. Mononuclear cells from lymph nodes or over 45 ml of peripheral blood were isolated by Ficoll density gradient centrifugation. Sorted cell populations were confirmed by FACS to exceed 90% purity.

Full-length TCR variable regions were amplified by 5' RACE PCR with constant-region reverse primers, and semi-nested PCR with Nested Universal Primer A was subsequently performed. Using the ReliaPrep RNA Cell Miniprep System, total RNA was extracted, and the SMARTer RACE 5'/3' Kit was then used to reverse transcribe the RNA into 5'RACE-ready cDNA. Multiplex adaptors were used to barcode full-length TCR alpha and beta libraries, and the barcoded libraries were sequenced on an Illumina MiSeq. The paper's processing steps were these. Sequencing data were pooled across the five patients for each of nine subset-tissue groups and compared by unsupervised clustering of TCR gene usage. The Morisita-Horn index, with shared sequences weighted by their contribution to each repertoire, was used to calculate repertoire similarity. TCRdb reworked the public reads: Q25 trimming with fastp, MiXCR clone assembly, productive beta chains retained. Every entry covers one CDR3 protein and lists the most common genes and DNA from its rows. TCRdb, rather than the study authors, made the V and J calls. For this sample the table gives around 10,000 distinct CDR3 sequences, of which under 35% were detected only once. The top ten hold 2.5% to 3.5% of the sample.

This receptor was obtained from a female donor with breast cancer. Source material: Tregs sorted from a lymph node. This receptor chain uses TRBV24-1 and TRBJ1-2; 9 of the junction bases match TRBD1. The CDR3: CATSNWTGANYGYTF. In nucleotide form, the sequence is TGTGCCACCAGTAACTGGACAGGGGCGAACTATGGCTACACCTTC.